The 32 T cell receptor beta chains reported below all come from one sample, sequenced in a study of early T cells in non-severe SARS-CoV-2 infection (dated by TCRdb to the early 2020s). The library was prepared using 5' RACE. The sequencer listed for this sample is NextSeq 500. TCRdb cleaned the public reads at Q25 with fastp, built clones with MiXCR and kept in-frame beta chains. Rows merge per CDR3 protein into single entries with the most common DNA and genes. The sample table holds some 81,000 distinct CDR3 sequences, of which around 16% were seen once. The ten largest clones take up around 2.6% of the sample. Sample: whole blood. The receptors originated from an adult who was a healthcare worker with PCR-confirmed SARS-CoV-2 infection or an uninfected control (not recorded which).

In regard to this clonotype: A read error may produce the germline difference seen at one junction end. V gene TRBV25-1 combines with J gene TRBJ2-3, with D perhaps TRBD1 or TRBD2 (5 bases each). The germline V gene encodes CDR1 MGHDK and CDR2 SYGVNS. This CDR3 has 15 residues. CDR3 protein: CPSSDRGLQADTQYF. CDR3 coding DNA: TGTCCCAGCAGTGATCGGGGCCTACAGGCAGATACGCAGTATTTT.

This clonotype turned up a few times. The chain combines TRBV28 with TRBJ2-7, with 8 bases lining up with TRBD2. Germline V CDR1 and CDR2: MDHEN, SYDVKM. The CDR3 runs 14 residues. With V trimmed by 7 bases and J by 3 bases, 8 bases remained unmatched. CDR3 region: CASNRGGGLYEQYF. In DNA, the CDR3 is TGTGCCAGCAATCGGGGGGGAGGTCTCTACGAGCAGTACTTC.

V and J are TRBV12-3 or TRBV12-4 and TRBJ2-1; D possibly corresponds to TRBD2 (5 bases). This CDR3 comprises 15 residues. The ends were cut back, 4 bases at V and 6 bases at J, with 16 bases in the middle. CDR3 residues: CASSYLTGVINEQFF. In nucleotides, the CDR3 is TGTGCCAGCAGTTATCTCACCGGGGTCATCAATGAGCAGTTCTTC.

This clonotype was observed many times. The chain joins TRBV27 to TRBJ1-1; tentative D call: TRBD1 (6 bases). V was shortened by 8 bases and J by 7 bases, with 11 bases between the two germline ends. Germline lookup yields CDR1 MNHEY and CDR2 SMNVEV (reference sequence). The CDR3 sequence is 11 residues long. The CDR3 DNA reads TGTGCCAGCGGCCGGACAGATGAAGCTTTCTTT. Translated, it gives CASGRTDEAFF.

This clonotype has only a few counts. The V and J genes are TRBV27 and TRBJ2-7, with 7 bases matching TRBD1. With 0 bases clipped from V and 3 bases from J, the junction kept 5 bases outside the gene matches. CDR3 length: 15 amino acids. The germline V gene encodes CDR1 MNHEY and CDR2 SMNVEV (reference sequence). CDR3 sequence: CASSLSGTAVYEQYF. As DNA, the CDR3 is TGTGCCAGCAGTTTATCTGGGACAGCCGTCTACGAGCAGTACTTC.

The chain carries TRBV19 and TRBJ1-5; 10 nucleotides align to TRBD1. Germline V gives CDR1 LNHDA, CDR2 SQIVND (reference sequence). This CDR3 is 19 amino acids long. Unmatched junction bases numbered 15, after V lost 3 bases and J lost 4 bases. CDR3 protein: CASSITKGQGLWENQPQHF. The CDR3 bases are TGTGCCAGTAGTATCACTAAGGGACAGGGGTTGTGGGAGAATCAGCCCCAGCATTTT.

This clonotype was seen ten or more times. The chain recombines TRBV5-4 with TRBJ1-2; a possible D gene is TRBD1 (5 bases). V shed 4 bases and J shed 4 bases, with 8 bases lying between them. Germline V gene sequence: CDR1 SGHNT, CDR2 YYREEE (reference sequence). The CDR3 extends over 12 amino acids. CDR3 sequence reads: CASSRDRYGYTF. Written as DNA, the CDR3 is TGTGCCAGCAGCCGGGACCGCTATGGCTACACCTTC. Variable domain in full (rest from reference TRBV5-4 and TRBJ1-2): ETGVTQSPTHLIKTRGQQVTLRCSSQSGHNTVSWYQQALGQGPQFIFQYYREEENGRGNFPPRFSGLQFPNYSSELNVNALELDDSALYLCASSRDRYGYTFGSGTRLTVV.

The gene calls are TRBV12-3 or TRBV12-4 and TRBJ2-1, with D possibly being TRBD2 (6 bases). V was trimmed by 5 bases and J by 9 bases, leaving 23 bases between them. There are 16 residues in the CDR3. The CDR3 DNA reads as TGTGCCAGCAGTCTAGGTCTGGTGGAGCGGGTCGGTGAGCAGTTCTTC. Translating it yields CASSLGLVERVGEQFF.

This clonotype was detected only a few times. The rearrangement uses TRBV4-2 and TRBJ1-2, with unresolved D. Trimming pared 2 bases from V and 6 bases from J, leaving 22 bases between. The CDR3 is made up of 17 amino acids. Per the germline V gene, CDR1 is LGHNA and CDR2 is YNFKEQ. CDR3 region: CASSQLRSPVAGDGYTF. CDR3 nucleotides: TGTGCCAGCAGCCAACTCCGGTCCCCAGTGGCGGGCGATGGCTACACCTTC.

The rearrangement joins TRBV6-1 to TRBJ2-2; TRBD2 agrees at 9 bases. In germline, CDR1 is MNHNS, CDR2 SASEGT. The length of the CDR3 is 14 residues. V lost 7 bases, J lost 6 bases, and 6 bases stayed unmatched. CDR3 in DNA: TGTGCCAGCAACATAGCGGGGGACGCCGGGGAGCTGTTTTTT. It is translated as CASNIAGDAGELFF.

V and J are TRBV18 and TRBJ1-5; 9 bases match TRBD1. V gave up 10 bases and J gave up 7 bases; unmatched junction bases: 11. CDR1 KGHSH and CDR2 LQKENI come from the germline V gene. The CDR3 length is 14 residues. CDR3 sequence: CATRGGTGMQPQHF. In DNA form, the CDR3 reads TGTGCCACCCGTGGGGGGACAGGGATGCAGCCCCAGCATTTT. The full variable domain, its missing parts supplied by reference TRBV18 and TRBJ1-5, is NAGVMQNPRHLVRRRGQEARLRCSPMKGHSHVYWYRQLPEEGLKFMVYLQKENIIDESGMPKERFSAEFPKEGPSILRIQQVVRGDSAAYFCATRGGTGMQPQHFGDGTRLSIL.

The rearrangement links TRBV7-3 to TRBJ1-1; maybe TRBD1 (6 bases). The CDR3 is 15 amino acids. Germline CDR1 reads SGHTA; CDR2 reads FQGTGA. V lost 0 bases, J lost 1 base, and 9 bases lay in between. CDR3 loop: CASSLTGASNTEAFF. The CDR3 coding sequence is TGTGCCAGCAGCTTAACGGGGGCATCGAACACTGAAGCTTTCTTT.

The chain employs TRBV7-2 and TRBJ2-2, with TRBD2 matching over 7 bases. Germline loops: CDR1 SGHTA, CDR2 FQGNSA. This CDR3 region has 14 residues. The V segment lost 6 bases and the J segment 5 bases; nucleotides outside the gene matches: 6. The CDR3 protein is CASSPKGGTGELFF. In DNA form, the CDR3 reads TGTGCCAGCAGTCCAAAGGGAGGGACCGGGGAGCTGTTTTTT.

The chain links TRBV5-6 to TRBJ1-1; the match to TRBD1 covers 8 bases. J gave up 5 bases and V 4 bases, and 10 bases lay outside the gene matches. Germline V lookup: CDR1 SGHDT, CDR2 YYEEEE. The CDR3 consists of 15 residues. The CDR3 DNA sequence: TGTGCCAGCAGCGGAACGGACAGGGCGGGTACTGAAGCTTTCTTT. Translated: CASSGTDRAGTEAFF.

V and J are TRBV19 and TRBJ2-7; 8 nucleotides agree with TRBD1. This CDR3 has 13 residues. J was trimmed by 6 bases and V by 7 bases; bases with no gene match: 8. CDR1 is LNHDA, CDR2 SQIVND, per germline (reference sequence). The DNA of the CDR3 is TGTGCCAGTAAAAGGTCGCAGGGGGCCGAGCAGTACTTC. The encoded protein is CASKRSQGAEQYF. Full variable domain (missing parts from reference TRBV19 and TRBJ2-7): DGGITQSPKYLFRKEGQNVTLSCEQNLNHDAMYWYRQDPGQGLRLIYYSQIVNDFQKGDIAEGYSVSREKKESFPLTVTSAQKNPTAFYLCASKRSQGAEQYFGPGTRLTVT.

This clonotype has more than one count but fewer than ten. V and J are TRBV7-9 and TRBJ2-2; D remains ambiguous. V was trimmed by 5 bases and J by 3 bases, leaving 10 bases between them. CDR1 SEHNR and CDR2 FQNEAQ come from the germline V gene (reference sequence). The CDR3 spans 14 residues. The CDR3 protein is CASSPPWDTGELFF. The CDR3 bases are TGTGCCAGCAGCCCCCCCTGGGACACCGGGGAGCTGTTTTTT.

The genes are TRBV11-2 and TRBJ2-7, with D tentatively TRBD2 (5 bases). Germline CDR1 and CDR2: SGHAT and FQNNGV. The CDR3 sequence is 16 residues long. V was shortened by 5 bases and J by 0 bases, with 17 bases between the two germline ends. The CDR3 DNA reads TGTGCCAGCAGCGGAAGGGCTAGCAGGAGCTCCTACGAGCAGTACTTC. It specifies CASSGRASRSSYEQYF.

This clonotype has a count of ten or more. This chain connects TRBV6-2 or TRBV6-3 to TRBJ2-1, with D uncertain. Trimming cost V 5 bases and J 2 bases, with 19 bases left between them. The CDR3 consists of 17 residues. Germline CDR1 is MNHEY and CDR2 is SVGEGT. The CDR3 DNA follows: TGTGCCAGCAGTCTCCTCTCCCTCGGCTCGACCTACAATGAGCAGTTCTTC. It encodes CASSLLSLGSTYNEQFF.

The chain has TRBV11-1 and TRBJ2-7; D is uncertain. The germline V gene encodes CDR1 SGHAT and CDR2 FQDESV (reference sequence). The CDR3 is 16 amino acids. Between the trimmed V and J ends, which lost 4 bases and 3 bases, there was a span of 19 bases. CDR3 DNA: TGTGCCAGCAGCTGGAGCAGATCTACGGATGACTACGAGCAGTACTTC. Translated: CASSWSRSTDDYEQYF.

In its sample, this clonotype was seen a few times. V gene TRBV5-1 combines with J gene TRBJ2-1, with 10 bases aligning to TRBD2. CDR1 is SGHRS and CDR2 is YFSETQ in the germline V gene. This CDR3 contains 15 residues. Unmatched junction bases numbered 7, after V lost 3 bases and J lost 7 bases. The CDR3 sequence is CASSSRGTSVNEQFF. CDR3 bases: TGCGCCAGCAGCTCACGGGGGACTAGCGTAAATGAGCAGTTCTTC.

The chain links TRBV9 to TRBJ1-1, with D uncertain. V was clipped by 2 bases and J by 1 base, with 6 bases between them. The CDR3 has 13 residues. CDR1 SGDLS and CDR2 YYNGEE come from the germline V gene. The CDR3 DNA is TGTGCCAGCAGCGTCGACGGGAACACTGAAGCTTTCTTT. Amino acid sequence: CASSVDGNTEAFF.

The chain recombines TRBV6-6 with TRBJ2-7, with 7 bases lining up with TRBD1. V lost 2 bases, J lost 0 bases, and 4 bases stayed unmatched. The germline gives CDR1 MNHNY, CDR2 SVGAGI (reference sequence). This CDR3 comprises 15 residues. The CDR3 sequence: CASSYDGQASYEQYF. In nucleotides, the CDR3 is TGTGCCAGCAGTTACGATGGACAGGCCTCCTACGAGCAGTACTTC.

A few counts support this clonotype. V and J are TRBV7-2 and TRBJ2-7; D is unclear. This CDR3 has 14 residues. Between the trimmed V and J ends, which lost 4 bases and 4 bases, there was a span of 14 bases. CDR1 and CDR2 from the germline V gene are SGHTA and FQGNSA. CDR3 coding DNA: TGTGCCAGCAGCTCGAAGGGAATGGTATACGAGCAGTACTTC. Residues: CASSSKGMVYEQYF.

This clonotype has only a few counts. V usage is TRBV30 and J usage is TRBJ2-1, with a possible D match to TRBD1 (5 bases). Germline V gene sequence: CDR1 GTSNPN, CDR2 SVGIG (reference sequence). The CDR3 extends over 14 amino acids. V dropped 8 bases and J dropped 6 bases, with 20 bases sitting between them. In DNA form, the CDR3 reads TGTGCCAGAGCCCCGGACAAGAGTGGCAATGAGCAGTTCTTC. Translating gives CARAPDKSGNEQFF.

This clonotype has just a few counts. The rearrangement joins TRBV29-1 to TRBJ2-1; possibly TRBD1 for D (5 bases). V shed 4 bases and J shed 2 bases, with 6 bases lying between them. Germline CDR1 is SQVTM and CDR2 is ANQGSEA. CDR3 size: 12 residues. This chain's CDR3 is CSVGRAYNEQFF. The CDR3 DNA reads TGCAGCGTTGGCAGGGCCTACAATGAGCAGTTCTTC.

The chain has TRBV20-1 and TRBJ2-7; 12 bases align to TRBD2. Germline CDR1 and CDR2: DFQATT and SNEGSKA (reference sequence). This CDR3 is 14 amino acids long. The J segment lost 5 bases and the V segment lost 6 bases, leaving 8 bases of the junction unmatched. The CDR3 nucleotides read TGCAGTGCAAGACTAGCGGGAGTTAGAAACGAGCAGTACTTC. Translating it yields CSARLAGVRNEQYF.

V usage is TRBV29-1 and J usage is TRBJ2-7; 7 positions match TRBD1. Germline trimming cut 4 bases from V and 11 bases from J; bases unmatched to any gene: 14. This CDR3 comprises 13 residues. Germline-derived CDR1 and CDR2 are SQVTM and ANQGSEA. The CDR3 region is CSVGGAGGRREYF. DNA of the CDR3: TGCAGCGTTGGTGGGGCAGGGGGTAGGCGAGAGTACTTC.

This clonotype has only a few counts. This chain links TRBV7-3 with TRBJ2-7; D may be TRBD1 (6 bases). The V gene lost 5 bases and the J gene lost 4 bases, with 12 bases spanning the gap. The germline V gene encodes CDR1 SGHTA and CDR2 FQGTGA. The CDR3 contains 13 residues. The CDR3 here is CASSTGLGYEQYF. The CDR3 coding sequence is TGTGCCAGCAGCACAGGGTTGGGATACGAGCAGTACTTC.

This clonotype was counted between two and nine times. J is TRBJ2-1 and V is TRBV10-3; 7 nucleotides match TRBD1. Germline V gene data show CDR1 as ENHRY and CDR2 as SYGVKD. The length of the CDR3 is 13 residues. V dropped 6 bases and J dropped 13; count of bases not matched to a gene: 12. In nucleotides, the CDR3 is TGTGCCATCAGGGCGGAACAGGGGTTGGGACAGTTCTTC. Translated: CAIRAEQGLGQFF.

The V call is TRBV5-1, the J call TRBJ2-5; TRBD1 aligns across 7 bases. Germline CDR1 reads SGHRS; CDR2 reads YFSETQ. Losses at the gene ends were 3 bases for V and 4 bases for J; bases not matched to a gene: 3. This CDR3 comprises 13 residues. CDR3 nucleotides: TGCGCCAGCAGCTCGGACAGGAGAGAGACCCAGTACTTC. It yields the protein CASSSDRRETQYF.

This clonotype was detected only a few times. The CDR3 loop reads CASSQRVTDTQYF. Here the CDR3 DNA reads TGTGCCTCCTCCCAGCGGGTAACAGATACGCAGTATTTT. The chain uses TRBV7-6 and TRBJ2-3; TRBD2 might be the D (6 bases). V shed 11 bases and J shed 3 bases, with 15 bases lying between them. The CDR3 length is 13 residues. In germline, CDR1 is SGHVS, CDR2 FNYEAQ. The full variable domain, with the rest looked up from reference TRBV7-6 and TRBJ2-3, is GAGVSQSPRYKVTKRGQDVALRCDPISGHVSLYWYRQALGQGPEFLTYFNYEAQQDKSGLPNDRFSAERPEGSISTLTIQRTEQRDSAMYRCASSQRVTDTQYFGPGTRLTVL.

This clonotype was detected only a few times. The gene calls are TRBV18 and TRBJ1-5; D not resolved. V was clipped by 1 base and J by 7 bases, with 8 bases between them. CDR1 is KGHSH and CDR2 is LQKENI in the germline V gene. This CDR3 is 13 amino acids long. For the CDR3, the DNA is TGTGCCAGCTCACCACAGGGCGGACAGCCCCAGCATTTT. This sequence encodes CASSPQGGQPQHF. Using reference TRBV18 and TRBJ1-5 for the parts outside the CDR3, the full variable domain is NAGVMQNPRHLVRRRGQEARLRCSPMKGHSHVYWYRQLPEEGLKFMVYLQKENIIDESGMPKERFSAEFPKEGPSILRIQQVVRGDSAAYFCASSPQGGQPQHFGDGTRLSIL.